These 16 T cell receptor beta chains came from one sample sequenced in a study of regulatory T cells in long-lasting Graves disease. Time point reported: persistent/refractory GD, antithyroid drugs over 5 years with positive TRAb. Isolated PBMC RNA provided the starting material for the TCR library. CDR3-region Arm-PCR and iRepertoire HTBI primers produced the TCR beta libraries. MiXCR, applied by TCRdb to the multiplex PCR reads, yields one record per CDR3 protein. The repertoire holds 350,000 to 500,000 distinct CDR3 sequences, with roughly 21% as singletons. The material was peripheral blood mononuclear cells (PBMCs), obtained when the disease was refractory, from a patient treated with antithyroid drugs. The receptors were sampled from a female donor with Graves disease.

This clonotype has only a few counts. This chain connects TRBV5-1 to TRBJ2-7; a possible D gene is TRBD2 (5 bases). The germline V gene encodes CDR1 SGHRS and CDR2 YFSETQ. The length of the CDR3 is 14 residues. Trimming cost V 5 bases and J 0 bases, with 12 bases left between them. The CDR3 here is CASSNDYFSYEQYF. DNA for the CDR3: TGCGCCAGCAGTAATGACTACTTCTCCTACGAGCAGTACTTC.

There are a few counts of this clonotype. The rearrangement links TRBV7-6 to TRBJ2-1, with 9 bases identical to TRBD1. J lost 3 bases, V lost 5 bases, and 11 bases had no gene match. The CDR3 sequence is 17 residues long. Per the germline V gene, CDR1 is SGHVS and CDR2 is FNYEAQ. CDR3 in DNA: TGTGCCAGCAGCCGAGCCCCCGGGACAGGGATCTACAATGAGCAGTTCTTC. Translated, it gives CASSRAPGTGIYNEQFF.

In its sample, this clonotype was seen many times. The CDR3, as DNA: TGTGCCAGCAGTTCAACATCTGAGCAGTACTTC. Protein product: CASSSTSEQYF. This sequence joins TRBV28 and TRBJ2-7; no clear D gene. CDR1 is MDHEN, CDR2 SYDVKM, per germline. This CDR3 contains 11 residues. V lost 4 bases and J 7 bases, leaving 8 bases between the germline ends. Using reference TRBV28 and TRBJ2-7 for the parts outside the CDR3, the full variable domain is DVKVTQSSRYLVKRTGEKVFLECVQDMDHENMFWYRQDPGLGLRLIYFSYDVKMKEKGDIPEGYSVSREKKERFSLILESASTNQTSMYLCASSSTSEQYFGPGTRLTVT.

This clonotype has just a few counts. The chain links TRBV28 to TRBJ2-3; D might be TRBD1 (5 bases). The germline V and J ends were trimmed by 3 bases and 1 base, with 11 bases remaining between them. The CDR3 extends over 15 amino acids. Germline V gene sequence: CDR1 MDHEN, CDR2 SYDVKM. The chain's CDR3 is CASSFPPTGTDTQYF. Written as DNA, the CDR3 is TGTGCCAGCAGTTTCCCCCCGACAGGCACAGATACGCAGTATTTT.

For the CDR3, the DNA is TGTGCCATCAGTGAGACCGGGACTAGGATGGGCGGGGAGCTGTTTTTT. Translation gives CAISETGTRMGGELFF. J is TRBJ2-2 and V is TRBV10-3; 8 bases fit TRBD2. This CDR3 has 16 amino acids. The germline CDR1 and CDR2 sequences are ENHRY and SYGVKD. After removal of 2 bases from V and 7 bases from J, the junction contained 9 bases not matched to a gene.

The table lists this clonotype with many counts. The rearrangement links TRBV19 to TRBJ2-7, with D perhaps assigned TRBD1 or TRBD2 (6 bases each). Trimming cost V 5 bases and J 8 bases, with 13 bases left between them. The CDR3 sequence is 12 residues long. Germline V gene sequence: CDR1 LNHDA, CDR2 SQIVND (reference sequence). CDR3 sequence reads: CASSPGGGQQYF. In nucleotides, the CDR3 is TGTGCCAGTAGTCCCGGGGGCGGACAGCAGTACTTC.

This clonotype was found many times. The rearrangement uses TRBV11-2 and TRBJ2-5, with 9 bases matching TRBD1. The CDR3 sequence is 14 residues long. V dropped 6 bases and J dropped 6; count of bases not matched to a gene: 8. CDR1 and CDR2 from the germline V gene are SGHAT and FQNNGV. The CDR3 DNA is TGTGCCAGCAGGTACAGGGGGCTTGAAAAGACCCAGTACTTC. Amino acids: CASRYRGLEKTQYF.

This clonotype was detected ten times or more. This chain joins TRBV2 and TRBJ2-5; D remains unclear. CDR1 SNHLY and CDR2 FYNNEI come from the germline V gene. V shed 6 bases and J shed 3 bases, with 14 bases lying between them. The CDR3 consists of 14 residues. The CDR3 coding sequence is TGTGCCAGCAGAGTGGGAAATACAAAAGAGACCCAGTACTTC. This codes for CASRVGNTKETQYF.

The J gene is TRBJ2-7, the V gene TRBV10-3; D may be TRBD1 (6 bases). Trimming shortened V by 2 bases and J by 4 bases, and 15 bases separated the two germline ends. The CDR3 contains 15 residues. In germline, CDR1 is ENHRY, CDR2 SYGVKD. The CDR3 DNA reads TGTGCCATCAGTGAGAATTGGGGGCTTCAATACGAGCAGTACTTC. The encoded protein is CAISENWGLQYEQYF.

The chain couples TRBV10-3 to TRBJ2-2; the match to TRBD1 covers 7 bases. CDR1 is ENHRY and CDR2 is SYGVKD in the germline V gene. Trimming at V came to 6 bases and at J to 4 bases, leaving 8 bases not matched to a gene. The CDR3 consists of 15 residues. In DNA form, the CDR3 reads TGTGCCATCAGCGCCCGGGACAGAACCACCGGGGAGCTGTTTTTT. Protein sequence: CAISARDRTTGELFF.

This clonotype was seen repeatedly, ten times or more. The chain links TRBV28 to TRBJ2-5, with TRBD1 identical over 7 bases. V dropped 3 bases and J dropped 3; count of bases not matched to a gene: 10. The CDR3 has 16 amino acids. Germline CDR1 MDHEN, CDR2 SYDVKM. CDR3 coding DNA: TGTGCCAGCAGTTTGTCGCTCCAGGGGGTTGAAGAGACCCAGTACTTC. This sequence encodes CASSLSLQGVEETQYF.

This clonotype occurred a few times. The chain links TRBV3-1 to TRBJ2-5; D remains ambiguous. Deletions cut 3 bases from V and 0 bases from J, with 2 bases between. CDR3 length: 12 residues. Germline V lookup: CDR1 LGHDT, CDR2 YNNKEL (reference sequence). The CDR3 here is CASSHYQETQYF. The CDR3 coding sequence is TGTGCCAGCAGCCATTACCAAGAGACCCAGTACTTC.

In this sample, this clonotype turned up once. This rearrangement joins TRBV20-1 to TRBJ2-7; perhaps TRBD1 as D (6 bases). Trimming took 6 bases from V and 3 from J, leaving 18 bases between them. Per germline, CDR1 DFQATT and CDR2 SNEGSKA (reference sequence). The CDR3 has 14 amino acids. CDR3 region: CSAQPSETGYEQYF. In DNA, the CDR3 is TGCAGTGCCCAACCTTCGGAGACAGGCTACGAGCAGTACTTC.

The V and J genes are TRBV3-1 and TRBJ1-1; 10 nucleotides line up with TRBD1. V shed 10 bases, J shed 10 bases, and the junction held 9 bases outside the gene matches. The CDR3 sequence is 12 residues long. Germline V gene sequence: CDR1 LGHDT, CDR2 YNNKEL (reference sequence). Here the CDR3 DNA reads TGTGCCACTAGACAGGGGGCAGGTGGAGCTTTCTTT. Its protein product is CATRQGAGGAFF.

This clonotype was counted many times. The chain uses TRBV7-3 and TRBJ1-1; unclear D gene. Trimming cost V 2 bases and J 1 base, with 5 bases left between them. Germline values: CDR1 SGHTA, CDR2 FQGTGA. This CDR3 spans 13 amino acids. CDR3 DNA: TGTGCCAGCAGCTTATACAGGAACACTGAAGCTTTCTTT. This translates into CASSLYRNTEAFF.

This clonotype was detected many times. CDR3 in DNA: TGCAGTGCTAGAGATCTGGACCTGAACACTGAAGCTTTCTTT. It codes for CSARDLDLNTEAFF. The chain carries TRBV20-1 and TRBJ1-1; D unresolved. Germline CDR1 and CDR2: DFQATT and SNEGSKA (reference sequence). Trimming shortened V by 0 bases and J by 0 bases, and 8 bases separated the two germline ends. The length of the CDR3 is 14 residues.